The 22 T cell receptor beta chains listed next were all sequenced from one sample in a study of shared clonotypes between healthy human individuals. CD45RO-negative, CCR7-selected cells formed the naive CD8 fraction, which excluded terminally differentiated effector memory CD45RA+ cells. Sequencing was performed with immunoSEQ multiplex PCR; in TCRdb, only in-frame clones are kept and a portion is missing. The sample holds almost 700,000 clones, 90% to 95% seen once. The sample taken for sequencing was naive CD8+ T cells sorted from blood. The source of these receptors is a man aged 25 to 40 in good health.

The CDR3 sequence is CASSQIDSGRDGDTDTQYF. CDR3 DNA sequence: TGCGCCAGCAGCCAGATTGATAGCGGGAGGGATGGTGACACAGATACGCAGTATTTT. The chain recombines TRBV4-3 with TRBJ2-3; 11 bases agree with TRBD2. The CDR3 covers 19 residues. Germline-derived CDR1 and CDR2 are LGHNA and YSLEER. With V trimmed by 3 bases and J by 2 bases, 13 bases remained unmatched.

The chain links TRBV4-2 to TRBJ2-2; no clear D. CDR1 and CDR2 from the germline V gene are LGHNA and YNFKEQ. This CDR3 contains 15 residues. The ends were cut back, 4 bases at V and 1 base at J, with 10 bases in the middle. The CDR3 loop is CASSPSLRNTGELFF. CDR3 coding DNA: TGTGCCAGCAGCCCCTCCCTGAGGAACACCGGGGAGCTGTTTTTT.

This chain connects TRBV11-2 to TRBJ1-2; no firm D call. Germline assignment: CDR1 SGHAT and CDR2 FQNNGV. With 0 bases removed from V and 5 bases from J, the gap between germline ends came to 10 bases. The CDR3 has 14 residues. CDR3 residues: CASSLDLGGYGYTF. The CDR3 region has the DNA TGTGCCAGCAGCTTAGACCTGGGAGGTTATGGCTACACCTTC.

The rearrangement links TRBV9 to TRBJ1-2, with a weak D call TRBD1 (5 bases). This CDR3 has 13 residues. The V gene lost 4 bases and the J gene lost 7 bases, with 14 bases spanning the gap. CDR1 SGDLS and CDR2 YYNGEE come from the germline V gene. CDR3 loop: CASSPGQEGGYTF. The CDR3 nucleotides are TGTGCCAGCAGCCCCGGACAAGAGGGTGGCTACACCTTC.

This chain connects TRBV14 to TRBJ2-1; D remains ambiguous. With 0 bases removed from V and 4 bases from J, the gap between germline ends came to 16 bases. Germline V gene lookup returns CDR1 SGHDN and CDR2 FVKESK. The CDR3 is made up of 17 amino acids. The CDR3 protein is CASSQDPGSPAYNEQFF. The CDR3 DNA is TGTGCCAGCAGCCAAGATCCCGGATCTCCAGCGTACAATGAGCAGTTCTTC.

J is TRBJ2-7 and V is TRBV7-9; 8 bases fit TRBD1. The germline V gene has CDR1 SEHNR and CDR2 FQNEAQ (reference sequence). This CDR3 comprises 16 residues. V lost 2 bases, J lost 2 bases, and 8 bases stayed unmatched. The CDR3 protein is CASSLPGTGGPYEQYF. CDR3 sequence (DNA): TGTGCCAGCAGCTTACCTGGGACAGGAGGACCCTACGAGCAGTACTTC.

CDR3 DNA sequence: TGTGCCAGCAGCCACACCGACAGGGCTGAAGCTTTCTTT. This translates into CASSHTDRAEAFF. The gene calls are TRBV28 and TRBJ1-1, with 7 bases fitting TRBD1. The CDR3 sequence is 13 residues long. Trimming cost V 6 bases and J 6 bases; bases outside gene matches: 7. Germline lookup yields CDR1 MDHEN and CDR2 SYDVKM.

The chain combines TRBV18 with TRBJ2-7; 10 bases line up with TRBD1. Germline V gene sequence: CDR1 KGHSH, CDR2 LQKENI. After removal of 1 base from V and 2 bases from J, the junction contained 5 bases not matched to a gene. CDR3 length equals 16 residues. The CDR3 protein is CASSPRPGQGPYEQYF. CDR3 in DNA: TGTGCCAGCTCACCACGTCCGGGACAGGGGCCCTACGAGCAGTACTTC.

V usage is TRBV2 and J usage is TRBJ2-1; 7 bases fit TRBD1. Germline assignment: CDR1 SNHLY and CDR2 FYNNEI. The V and J ends lost 2 bases and 4 bases, in that order; junction bases with no gene match: 8. The CDR3 sequence is 16 residues long. CDR3 DNA: TGTGCCAGCAGTGAATTTGGGACAGAGGCTTACAATGAGCAGTTCTTC. Translating gives CASSEFGTEAYNEQFF.

The rearrangement links TRBV7-6 to TRBJ1-1; TRBD1 matches 7 bases. The germline gives CDR1 SGHVS, CDR2 FNYEAQ. Trimming removed 5 bases from V and 8 bases from J; junction bases left unmatched: 8. The CDR3 totals 13 residues. DNA of the CDR3: TGTGCCAGCAGCCTCCACTTGGGACAGGAAGCTTTCTTT. Translating gives CASSLHLGQEAFF.

The chain carries TRBV6-1 and TRBJ1-5; D is perhaps TRBD1 (5 bases). The V gene's germline CDR1 is MNHNS and CDR2 SASEGT. This CDR3 spans 15 amino acids. V was pared by 3 bases and J by 4 bases, with 13 bases between. The DNA for the CDR3 is TGTGCCAGCAGTGATTCCCCAGGGACTAATCAGCCCCAGCATTTT. Residues: CASSDSPGTNQPQHF.

The chain has TRBV27 and TRBJ2-7; a possible D gene is TRBD1 (6 bases). The germline V and J ends were trimmed by 2 bases and 1 base, with 12 bases remaining between them. Germline V gene data show CDR1 as MNHEY and CDR2 as SMNVEV (reference sequence). The length of the CDR3 is 15 residues. The DNA for the CDR3 is TGTGCCAGCAGTTTAACAGGGATCGGGTCCTACGAGCAGTACTTC. Its protein product is CASSLTGIGSYEQYF.

The chain links TRBV27 to TRBJ2-2; D gene uncertain. The V gene lost 2 bases and the J gene lost 1 base, with 11 bases spanning the gap. Germline values: CDR1 MNHEY, CDR2 SMNVEV (reference sequence). The CDR3 runs to 16 residues. In DNA form, the CDR3 reads TGTGCCAGCAGTTTAGCCCGATCGCGGAACACCGGGGAGCTGTTTTTT. This codes for CASSLARSRNTGELFF.

The chain recombines TRBV27 with TRBJ2-1, with D possibly being TRBD1 (6 bases). CDR3 length: 16 residues. Germline V gene lookup returns CDR1 MNHEY and CDR2 SMNVEV (reference sequence). V lost 0 bases, J lost 1 base, and 10 bases lay in between. This CDR3 reads CASSLSGGASYNEQFF. DNA of the CDR3: TGTGCCAGCAGTTTATCAGGGGGAGCGTCCTACAATGAGCAGTTCTTC.

This chain links TRBV27 with TRBJ2-1, with 8 nucleotides matching TRBD2. V lost 3 bases to trimming and J lost 6 bases; unmatched junction nucleotides: 7. This CDR3 has 15 residues. Germline CDR1 is MNHEY and CDR2 is SMNVEV (reference sequence). For the CDR3, the DNA is TGTGCCAGCAGTTTCATTAGCGGGACAACCAATGAGCAGTTCTTC. It translates to CASSFISGTTNEQFF.

The chain combines TRBV4-3 with TRBJ2-3, with 8 positions matching TRBD1. There are 15 residues in the CDR3. Looked up from germline, CDR1 is LGHNA and CDR2 is YSLEER. J gave up 3 bases and V 0 bases, and 2 bases lay outside the gene matches. The CDR3 reads CASSQEDRGTDTQYF. In DNA form, the CDR3 reads TGCGCCAGCAGCCAAGAAGACAGGGGTACAGATACGCAGTATTTT.

This chain's CDR3 is CASSQDWGEATYQPQHF. The CDR3 region has the DNA TGCGCCAGCAGCCAAGATTGGGGGGAAGCAACATATCAGCCCCAGCATTTT. The gene calls are TRBV4-1 and TRBJ1-5; D possibly corresponds to TRBD1 (5 bases). Trimming stripped 0 bases from V and 5 bases from J, with 17 bases between. Germline V lookup: CDR1 MGHRA, CDR2 YSYEKL. CDR3 length: 17 amino acids.

This chain connects TRBV27 to TRBJ2-7; 12 positions match TRBD1. This CDR3 has 15 amino acids. After removal of 4 bases from V and 4 bases from J, the junction contained 5 bases not matched to a gene. Germline loops: CDR1 MNHEY, CDR2 SMNVEV (reference sequence). The CDR3 nucleotides read TGTGCCAGCAGTTCGCCGGGACAGGGGGCTTACGAGCAGTACTTC. Protein: CASSSPGQGAYEQYF.

J is TRBJ1-1 and V is TRBV14, with TRBD1 as a possible D gene (6 bases). CDR1 SGHDN and CDR2 FVKESK come from the germline V gene. The V end lost 1 base, the J end lost 4 bases, and 10 bases lay between the germline ends. The CDR3 has 14 residues. The chain's CDR3 is CASSQGGGATEAFF. The CDR3 region has the DNA TGTGCCAGCAGCCAAGGAGGGGGTGCCACTGAAGCTTTCTTT.

The chain is built from TRBV6-1 and TRBJ2-7; weak D call: TRBD2 (7 bases). CDR3 length: 15 residues. V dropped 0 bases and J dropped 4 bases, with 13 bases sitting between them. Germline V lookup: CDR1 MNHNS, CDR2 SASEGT. DNA of the CDR3: TGTGCCAGCAGTGAAGCCGGGGGGCTCTCGTACGAGCAGTACTTC. Translating it yields CASSEAGGLSYEQYF.

The rearrangement uses TRBV19 and TRBJ1-1; TRBD1 is a possible D gene (5 bases). The ends were cut back, 0 bases at V and 1 base at J, with 12 bases in the middle. This CDR3 is 16 amino acids long. Looked up from germline, CDR1 is LNHDA and CDR2 is SQIVND (reference sequence). The CDR3 DNA follows: TGTGCCAGTAGTATAGACAGGGTAACGGAGAACACTGAAGCTTTCTTT. Translation: CASSIDRVTENTEAFF.

The sample holds a few counts of this clone. A much larger clone lies a single base off, so this may be a read error. In nucleotides, the CDR3 is TGTGCCAGCAGTTCCACGAACACCGGGGAGCTGTTTTTT. This codes for CASSSTNTGELFF. The V call is TRBV27, the J call TRBJ2-2; D is uncertain. The length of the CDR3 is 13 residues. With 4 bases removed from V and 0 bases from J, the gap between germline ends came to 3 bases. Germline loops: CDR1 MNHEY, CDR2 SMNVEV (reference sequence).